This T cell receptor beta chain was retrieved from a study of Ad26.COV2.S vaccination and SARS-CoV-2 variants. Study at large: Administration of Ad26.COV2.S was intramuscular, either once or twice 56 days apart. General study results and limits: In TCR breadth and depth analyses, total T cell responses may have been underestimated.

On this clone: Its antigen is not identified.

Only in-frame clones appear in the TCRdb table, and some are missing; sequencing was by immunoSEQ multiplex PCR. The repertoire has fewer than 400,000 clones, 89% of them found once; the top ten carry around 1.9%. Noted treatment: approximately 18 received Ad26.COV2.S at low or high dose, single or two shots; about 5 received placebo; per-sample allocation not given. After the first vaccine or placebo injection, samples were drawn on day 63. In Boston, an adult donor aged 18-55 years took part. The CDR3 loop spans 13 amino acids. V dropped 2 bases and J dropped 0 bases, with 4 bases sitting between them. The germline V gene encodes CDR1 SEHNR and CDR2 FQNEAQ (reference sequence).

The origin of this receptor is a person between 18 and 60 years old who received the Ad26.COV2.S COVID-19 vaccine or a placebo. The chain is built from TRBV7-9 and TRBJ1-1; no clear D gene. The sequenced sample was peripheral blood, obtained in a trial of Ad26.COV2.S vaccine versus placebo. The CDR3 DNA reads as TGTGCCAGCAGCTTAACAGTGAACACTGAAGCTTTCTTT. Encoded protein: CASSLTVNTEAFF. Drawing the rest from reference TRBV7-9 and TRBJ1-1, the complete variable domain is DTGVSQNPRHKITKRGQNVTFRCDPISEHNRLYWYRQTLGQGPEFLTYFQNEAQLEKSRLLSDRFSAERPKGSFSTLEIQRTEQGDSAMYLCASSLTVNTEAFFGQGTRLTVV.